This T cell receptor (beta chain) is from a study of blood T cell repertoires in COVID-19. Looking at the study overall: Acute and convalescent COVID-19 samples came from the United States, Italy and Spain. Sources were T cells, B-cell-depleted T cells, or PBMCs; the material itself was cDNA or gDNA.

Original methodology: Quantification of nucleated cells was approximated via reference gene primer amplification. Method: immunoSEQ multiplex PCR; TCRdb's copy keeps in-frame clones and lacks some. V and J calls plus clone size are reproduced from that table; the DNA served to infer D and trimming. The sample shows 140,000 or so clones, roughly 89% of them seen only once. The sequenced material came from peripheral blood. The clonotype comes from a woman aged 45-60 years with acute or convalescent COVID-19.

The CDR3 protein is CASSPRDRGMAEAFF. For the CDR3, the DNA is TGTGCCAGCAGCCCGCGGGACAGGGGCATGGCTGAAGCTTTCTTT. V is TRBV7-9 and J is TRBJ1-1; 10 bases agree with TRBD1. V was clipped by 5 bases and J by 6 bases; unmatched bases: 9. Germline V gene lookup returns CDR1 SEHNR and CDR2 FQNEAQ (reference sequence). The CDR3 has 15 residues.